This TCR beta chain was sequenced during a study of shared clonotypes between healthy human individuals (dated by TCRdb to 2018 to 2020). Background for the entire study: The cohort comprised two women and a few men aged 18 to 49 years. For each donor, CD4 naive and CD4 memory were each given three plates, CD8 naive was given two plates, and CD8 memory was given one plate. Blood TCR repertoires of five healthy adults were deeply sequenced to estimate repertoire size and the extent of clonotype sharing between individuals. To increase sequencing depth and limit assay-specific biases, different laboratories used diverse techniques to prepare libraries and sequence TCR repertoires. Each donor's leukapheresis produced roughly between roughly 0.94 and 9.5 billion PBMCs.

Donors were healthy HIV-negative adults with no recently reported acute infections or vaccinations. Every donor was a Caucasian adult living in Nashville, Tennessee, USA. CD4+ T cells were enriched through magnetic negative selection, after which naive cells were positively selected on CD45RA and the remaining negative fraction served as the memory subset. After blood collection by leukapheresis, PBMCs were isolated using Ficoll-Histopaque density gradient centrifugation and then cryopreserved in the vapor phase of liquid nitrogen. Analytical flow cytometry was used to check the purity and quantity of every magnetically sorted T cell population. Genomic DNA was isolated from each sorted fraction and quantified by UV absorbance on a Nanodrop 2000c. Using the deep immunoSEQ assay, TCR CDR3 regions were amplified from genomic DNA by multiplex PCR. For each cell subset, the extracted genomic DNA was distributed evenly across all wells of several immunoSEQ 96-well plates, and each plate served as one replicate. For sorted subsets, 150 to 200 ng genomic DNA, equal to about 30,000 T cell genomes, was loaded into each replicate PCR. The purified libraries were quantified using a Qubit 3.0 fluorometer, sized with a Bioanalyzer 2100, and then quantified again using the KAPA Library Quantification kit. A separate single-read 150-cycle Illumina NextSeq 550 flow cell was used to sequence each immunoSEQ 96-well plate. Per the authors' processing: Because the immunoSEQ output included only junctional sequences and no quality scores, the filtering could not be the same as the filtering used for full-length reads. Sequences were annotated with PyIR, a Python wrapper for IgBLAST v1.9, and V/J genes and CDR3 were assigned using IMGT germline references. Reads were filtered out if the reads had weak V/J assignments (E-value above 1e-6), no CDR3, stop codons, out-of-frame junctions, or ambiguous translated residues. A V3J clonotype was defined by an identical inferred V gene, J gene, and CDR3 amino acid sequence. Percentage overlap between repertoires was calculated by dividing the number of shared unique clonotypes by the size of the smaller repertoire. Repertoire richness was assessed with RTK rarefaction, the Chao1 estimator, and Recon v2.1 estimates of unobserved clonotypes. OLGA was used to compute generation probabilities for all TCRbeta clonotypes that the gDNA method yielded from several donors. This is the immuneACCESS table as TCRdb keeps it, with only in-frame sequences that have V and J called. A part of the clones is gone; compared with another copy, unresolved V genes explain less than half, and the rest is unexplained. V and J calls and clone size are copied from that table; D and trimming were computed from the DNA. Within this sample are under 850,000 clones, with approximately 77% of them counted one time only. More than 1.5% of the sample belongs to the ten largest clones.

Remarks on this clone: Its cognate antigen has yet to be identified. One base away there is no much larger clone; base qualities are not given.

What the research found in general, with its limitations: Because the study included a small number of donors, the genetic and exposure-history diversity represented was limited. Higher generation probabilities were observed for clonotypes shared by all four sorted-subset donors than for non-shared clonotypes. About 4.5% of naive CD4, roughly 3.6% of naive CD8, 2.3% of memory CD4, and 0.4% of memory CD8 clonotypes were shared across several donors. Even with the large sequencing depth, rarefaction of the sorted-subset datasets indicated that sequencing was incomplete. Pairwise subsampling led to the expectation that sequencing depth would affect the degree of clonotype sharing among donors. Naive subsets generally had larger estimated clonotype richness than memory subsets. Sampling was restricted to blood, and TCR repertoires in tissue are likely to differ from TCR repertoires in blood.

The TCR comes from a woman under 40 in good health. Sequenced sample: memory CD4+ T cells sorted from blood. This specimen's cell subset or site label, interpreted: CD45RA-negative fraction.

The CDR3 protein: CASRRGGSSYEQYF. The nucleotide sequence is given as TGTGCCAGCAGGCGGGGGGGGAGCTCCTACGAGCAGTACTTC. This receptor chain uses TRBV11-3 and TRBJ2-7, and TRBD2 aligns with 9 junction nucleotides. From the cysteine up to the phenylalanine, the CDR3 has a length of 14 residues. The DNA shown is the 42-base CDR3, in frame from base 1. Here V drops 6 bases and J drops 0 bases, and the junction holds 3 bases not matched to any gene. Via the germline V gene, CDR1 is SGHNT and CDR2 YENEEA.